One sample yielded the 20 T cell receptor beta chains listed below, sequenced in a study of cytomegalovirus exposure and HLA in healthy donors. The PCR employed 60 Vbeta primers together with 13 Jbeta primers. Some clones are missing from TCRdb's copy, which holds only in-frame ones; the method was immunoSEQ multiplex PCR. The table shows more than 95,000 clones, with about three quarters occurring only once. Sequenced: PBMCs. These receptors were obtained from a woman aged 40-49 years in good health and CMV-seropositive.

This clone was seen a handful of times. The CDR3 loop is CASSIVDGNGYTF. As DNA, the CDR3 is TGTGCCAGTAGTATAGTTGACGGGAACGGCTACACCTTC. This rearrangement joins TRBV19 to TRBJ1-2; D is unresolved. CDR1 and CDR2 from the germline V gene are LNHDA and SQIVND (reference sequence). Trimming shortened V by 1 base and J by 8 bases, and 11 bases separated the two germline ends. The CDR3 loop spans 13 amino acids.

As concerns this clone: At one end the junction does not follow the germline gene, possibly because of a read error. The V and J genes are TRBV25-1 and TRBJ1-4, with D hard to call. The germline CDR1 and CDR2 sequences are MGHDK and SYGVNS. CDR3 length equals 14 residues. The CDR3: CASSEGPTNEKLFF. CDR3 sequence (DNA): TGTGCCAGCAGTGAGGGCCCAACCAATGAAAAACTGTTTTTT.

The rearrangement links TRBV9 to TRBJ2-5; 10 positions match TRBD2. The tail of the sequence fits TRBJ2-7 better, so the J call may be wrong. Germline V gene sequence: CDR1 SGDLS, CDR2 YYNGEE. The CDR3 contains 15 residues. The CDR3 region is CASSEGLAASYEQYF. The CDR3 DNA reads TGTGCCAGCAGCGAAGGACTAGCGGCCTCCTACGAGCAGTACTTC.

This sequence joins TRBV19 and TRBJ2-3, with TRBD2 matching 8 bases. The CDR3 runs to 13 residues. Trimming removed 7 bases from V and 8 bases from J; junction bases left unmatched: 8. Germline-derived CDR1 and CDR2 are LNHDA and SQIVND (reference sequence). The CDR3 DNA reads TGTGCCAGTAAGGTTGCGGGGGGAGGTACGCAGTATTTT. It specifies CASKVAGGGTQYF.

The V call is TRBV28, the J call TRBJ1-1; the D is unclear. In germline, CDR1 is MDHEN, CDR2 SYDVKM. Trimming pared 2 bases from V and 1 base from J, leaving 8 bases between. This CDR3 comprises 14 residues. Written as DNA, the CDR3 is TGTGCCAGCAGTTTACAACCCAGGAACACTGAAGCTTTCTTT. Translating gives CASSLQPRNTEAFF.

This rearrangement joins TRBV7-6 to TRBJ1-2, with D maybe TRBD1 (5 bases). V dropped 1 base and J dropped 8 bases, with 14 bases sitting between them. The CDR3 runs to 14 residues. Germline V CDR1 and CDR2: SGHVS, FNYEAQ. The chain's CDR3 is CASSLGTAGLGYTF. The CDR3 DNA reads TGTGCCAGCAGCTTAGGGACCGCAGGGCTCGGCTACACCTTC.

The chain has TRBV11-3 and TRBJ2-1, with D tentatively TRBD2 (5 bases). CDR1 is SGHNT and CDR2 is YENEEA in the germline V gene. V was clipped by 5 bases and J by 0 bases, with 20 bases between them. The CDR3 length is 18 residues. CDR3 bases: TGTGCCAGCAGCCCGGGGTTTTTTGGGAAGAGCTCCTACAATGAGCAGTTCTTC. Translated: CASSPGFFGKSSYNEQFF.

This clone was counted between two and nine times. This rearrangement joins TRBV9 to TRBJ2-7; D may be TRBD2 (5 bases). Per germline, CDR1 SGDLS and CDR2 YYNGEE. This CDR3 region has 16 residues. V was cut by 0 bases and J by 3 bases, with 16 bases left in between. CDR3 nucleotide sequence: TGTGCCAGCAGCGTAGGAAAGGAGCGGTCTTACTACGAGCAGTACTTC. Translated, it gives CASSVGKERSYYEQYF.

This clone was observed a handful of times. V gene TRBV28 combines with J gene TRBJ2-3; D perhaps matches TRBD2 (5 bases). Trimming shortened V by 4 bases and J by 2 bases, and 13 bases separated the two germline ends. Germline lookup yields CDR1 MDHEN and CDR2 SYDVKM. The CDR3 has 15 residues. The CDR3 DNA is TGTGCCAGCAGTTCAGACCACGGGATCACAGATACGCAGTATTTT. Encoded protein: CASSSDHGITDTQYF.

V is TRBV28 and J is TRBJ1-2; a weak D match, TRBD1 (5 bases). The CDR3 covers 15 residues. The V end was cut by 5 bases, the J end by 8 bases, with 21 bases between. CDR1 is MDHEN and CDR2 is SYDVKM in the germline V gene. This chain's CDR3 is CASSPTGGTIYGYTF. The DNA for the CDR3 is TGTGCCAGCAGTCCCACGGGCGGGACGATATACGGCTACACCTTC.

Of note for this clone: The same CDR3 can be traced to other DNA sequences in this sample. The CDR3 DNA reads TGTGCCAGCAGTGGGAATGCGGGGGGGGGTACAGATACGCAGTATTTT. Protein: CASSGNAGGGTDTQYF. The chain carries TRBV6-1 and TRBJ2-3; 9 positions agree with TRBD2. Germline loops: CDR1 MNHNS, CDR2 SASEGT. This CDR3 spans 16 amino acids. V was clipped by 4 bases and J by 3 bases; unmatched bases: 8.

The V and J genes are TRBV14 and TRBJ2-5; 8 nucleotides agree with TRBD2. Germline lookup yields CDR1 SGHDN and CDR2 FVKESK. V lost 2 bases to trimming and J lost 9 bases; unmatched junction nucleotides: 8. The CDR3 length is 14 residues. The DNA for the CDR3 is TGTGCCAGCAGCCAAACGGGACTAGTCGAGGCCCAGTACTTC. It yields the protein CASSQTGLVEAQYF.

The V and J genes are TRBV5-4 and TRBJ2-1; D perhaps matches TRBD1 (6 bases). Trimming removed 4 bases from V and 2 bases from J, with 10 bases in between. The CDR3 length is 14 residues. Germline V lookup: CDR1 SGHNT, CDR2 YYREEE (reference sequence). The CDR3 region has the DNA TGTGCCAGCAGCCCGCCAGGGGCCTACAATGAGCAGTTCTTC. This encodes CASSPPGAYNEQFF.

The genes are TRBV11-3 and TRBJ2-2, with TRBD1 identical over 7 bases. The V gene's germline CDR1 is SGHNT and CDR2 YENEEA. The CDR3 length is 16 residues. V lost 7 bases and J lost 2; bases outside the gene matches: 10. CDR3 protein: CASIEAGTANTGELFF. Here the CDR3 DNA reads TGTGCCAGCATAGAAGCCGGGACAGCCAACACCGGGGAGCTGTTTTTT.

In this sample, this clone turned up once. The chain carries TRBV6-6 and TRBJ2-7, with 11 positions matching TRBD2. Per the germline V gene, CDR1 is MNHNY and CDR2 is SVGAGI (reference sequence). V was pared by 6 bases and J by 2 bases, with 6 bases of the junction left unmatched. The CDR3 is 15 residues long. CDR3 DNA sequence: TGTGCCAGCAGCCCCCCTAGCGGGGGGACCTACGAGCAGTACTTC. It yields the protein CASSPPSGGTYEQYF.

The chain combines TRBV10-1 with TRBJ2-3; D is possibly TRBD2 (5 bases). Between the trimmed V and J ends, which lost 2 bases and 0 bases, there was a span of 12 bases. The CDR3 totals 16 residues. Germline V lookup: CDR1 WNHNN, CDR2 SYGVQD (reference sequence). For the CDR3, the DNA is TGCGCCAGCAGTGAGGGTGGCGGGTCCAGCACAGATACGCAGTATTTT. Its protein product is CASSEGGGSSTDTQYF.

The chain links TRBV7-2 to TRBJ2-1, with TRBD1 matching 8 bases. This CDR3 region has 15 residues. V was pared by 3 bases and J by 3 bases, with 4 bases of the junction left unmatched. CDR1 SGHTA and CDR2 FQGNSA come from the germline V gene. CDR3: CASSFTGGGYNEQFF. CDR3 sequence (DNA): TGTGCCAGCAGCTTTACAGGGGGAGGCTACAATGAGCAGTTCTTC.

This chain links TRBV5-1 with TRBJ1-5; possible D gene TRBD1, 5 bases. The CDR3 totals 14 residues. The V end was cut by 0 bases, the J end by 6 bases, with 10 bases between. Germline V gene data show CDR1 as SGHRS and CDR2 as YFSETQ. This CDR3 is CASSLGREGQPQHF. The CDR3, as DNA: TGCGCCAGCAGCTTGGGCAGGGAGGGTCAGCCCCAGCATTTT.

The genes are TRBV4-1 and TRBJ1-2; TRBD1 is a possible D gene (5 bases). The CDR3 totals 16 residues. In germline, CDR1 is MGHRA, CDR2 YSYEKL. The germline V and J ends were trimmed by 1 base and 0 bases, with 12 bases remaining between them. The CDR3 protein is CASSQVLARANYGYTF. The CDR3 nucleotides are TGCGCCAGCAGCCAAGTTCTCGCCAGGGCTAACTATGGCTACACCTTC.

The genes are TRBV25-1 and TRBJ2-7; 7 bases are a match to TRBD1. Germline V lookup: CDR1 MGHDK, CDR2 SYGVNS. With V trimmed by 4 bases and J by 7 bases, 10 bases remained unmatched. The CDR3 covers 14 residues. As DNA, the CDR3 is TGTGCCAGCAGTGGGTACAGGGGCCCCTTGGAGCAGTACTTC. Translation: CASSGYRGPLEQYF.